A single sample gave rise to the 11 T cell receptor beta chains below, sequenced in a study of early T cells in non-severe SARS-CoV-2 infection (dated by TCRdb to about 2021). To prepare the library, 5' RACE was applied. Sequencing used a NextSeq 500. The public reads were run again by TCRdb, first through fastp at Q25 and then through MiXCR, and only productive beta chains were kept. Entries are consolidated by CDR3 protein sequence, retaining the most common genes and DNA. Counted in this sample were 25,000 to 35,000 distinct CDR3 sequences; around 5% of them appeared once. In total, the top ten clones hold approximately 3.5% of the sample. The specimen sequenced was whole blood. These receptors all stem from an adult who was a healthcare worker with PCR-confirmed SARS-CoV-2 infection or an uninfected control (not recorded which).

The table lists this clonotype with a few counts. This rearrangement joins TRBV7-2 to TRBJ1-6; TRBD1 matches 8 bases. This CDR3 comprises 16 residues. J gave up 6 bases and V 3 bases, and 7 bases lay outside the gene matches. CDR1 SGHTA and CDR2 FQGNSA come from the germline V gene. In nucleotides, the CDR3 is TGTGCCAGCAGCTTGCGGAGGACAGGGAGTAATTCACCCCTCCACTTT. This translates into CASSLRRTGSNSPLHF.

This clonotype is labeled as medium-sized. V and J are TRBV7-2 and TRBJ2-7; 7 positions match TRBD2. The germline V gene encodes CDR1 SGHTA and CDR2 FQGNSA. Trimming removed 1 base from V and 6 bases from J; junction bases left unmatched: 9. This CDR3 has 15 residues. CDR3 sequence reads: CASSLGAGVPPEQYF. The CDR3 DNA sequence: TGTGCCAGCAGCTTAGGGGCGGGGGTCCCCCCCGAGCAGTACTTC.

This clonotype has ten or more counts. DNA for the CDR3: TGTGCCAGCAGTTATCGTAATGGCTACACCTTC. It is translated as CASSYRNGYTF. The chain uses TRBV6-2 or TRBV6-3 and TRBJ1-2; no reliable D call. The V end was cut by 3 bases, the J end by 6 bases, with 5 bases between. CDR3 size: 11 residues. From germline, CDR1 is MNHEY and CDR2 SVGEGT.

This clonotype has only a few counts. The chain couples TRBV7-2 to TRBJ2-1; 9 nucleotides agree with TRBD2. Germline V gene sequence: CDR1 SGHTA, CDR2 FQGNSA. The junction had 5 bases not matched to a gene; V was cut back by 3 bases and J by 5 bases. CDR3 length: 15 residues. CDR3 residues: CASSFRTSANNEQFF. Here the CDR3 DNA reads TGTGCCAGCAGCTTCAGGACTAGCGCCAACAATGAGCAGTTCTTC.

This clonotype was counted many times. CDR3 bases: TGTGCCAGCAGCTTCCTGACCGGGAACCTGAACAATGAGCAGTTCTTC. This translates into CASSFLTGNLNNEQFF. V usage is TRBV5-4 and J usage is TRBJ2-1; TRBD2 is a possible D gene (5 bases). The CDR3 has 16 residues. CDR1 and CDR2 from the germline V gene are SGHNT and YYREEE (reference sequence). Trimming shortened V by 2 bases and J by 5 bases, and 17 bases separated the two germline ends.

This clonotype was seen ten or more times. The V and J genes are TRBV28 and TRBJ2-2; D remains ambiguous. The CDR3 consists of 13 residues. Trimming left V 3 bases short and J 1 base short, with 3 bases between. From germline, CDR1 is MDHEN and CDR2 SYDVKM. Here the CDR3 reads CASSLQNTGELFF. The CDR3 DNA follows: TGTGCCAGCAGTTTGCAGAACACCGGGGAGCTGTTTTTT.

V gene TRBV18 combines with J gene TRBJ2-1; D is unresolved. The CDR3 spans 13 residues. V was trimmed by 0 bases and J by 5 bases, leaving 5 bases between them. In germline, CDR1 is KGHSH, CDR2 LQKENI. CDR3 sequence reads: CASSPPDNNEQFF. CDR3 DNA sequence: TGTGCCAGCTCACCACCAGATAACAATGAGCAGTTCTTC.

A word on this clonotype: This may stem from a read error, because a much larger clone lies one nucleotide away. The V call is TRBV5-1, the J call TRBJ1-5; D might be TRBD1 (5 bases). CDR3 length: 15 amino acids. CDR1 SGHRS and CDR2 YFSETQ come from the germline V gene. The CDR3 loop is CPSSLGPSSNQPQHF. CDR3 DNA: TGCCCCAGCAGCTTGGGGCCTAGTAGCAATCAGCCCCAGCATTTT.

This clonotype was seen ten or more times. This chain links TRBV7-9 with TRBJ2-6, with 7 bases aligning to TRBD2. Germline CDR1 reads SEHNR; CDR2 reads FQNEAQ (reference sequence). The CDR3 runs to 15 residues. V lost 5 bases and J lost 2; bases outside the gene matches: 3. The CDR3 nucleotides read TGTGCCAGCAGCATTGCGGGAGCTGGGGCCAACGTCCTGACTTTC. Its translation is CASSIAGAGANVLTF.

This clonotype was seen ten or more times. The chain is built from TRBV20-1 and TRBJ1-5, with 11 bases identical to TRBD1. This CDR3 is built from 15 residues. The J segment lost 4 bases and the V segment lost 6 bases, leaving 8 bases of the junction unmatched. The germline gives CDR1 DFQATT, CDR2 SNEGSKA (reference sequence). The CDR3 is CSARSGQGVNQPQHF. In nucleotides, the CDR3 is TGCAGTGCGCGCTCGGGACAGGGGGTAAATCAGCCCCAGCATTTT.

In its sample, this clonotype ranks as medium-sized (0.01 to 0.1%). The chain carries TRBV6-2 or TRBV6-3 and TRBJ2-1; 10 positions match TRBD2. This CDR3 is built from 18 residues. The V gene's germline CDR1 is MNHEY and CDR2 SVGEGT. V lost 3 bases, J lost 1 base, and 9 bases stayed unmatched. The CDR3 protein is CASSYLATSGVSYNEQFF. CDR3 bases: TGTGCCAGCAGTTATCTCGCTACTAGCGGGGTTTCCTACAATGAGCAGTTCTTC.